This T cell receptor beta chain was captured by sequencing in a study of blood T cell repertoires in COVID-19. Background on the study: PBMCs, B-cell-depleted T cells, or T cells were the source of the cDNA or gDNA that made up the material.

Authors' processing steps: The assay estimated nucleated cells by amplifying reference gene primers. TCRdb keeps only in-frame clones here, not all; method: immunoSEQ multiplex PCR. The V and J calls and clone size come from that table; D and trimming were worked out from the DNA. Found here are 130,000 or so clones, around 83% of them singletons; the top ten hold around 1.5%. The material sequenced was peripheral blood. The source is a human donor in a cohort sampled during active COVID-19.

CDR3 amino acids: CASSLHFGNTDTQYF. The CDR3 nucleotides are TGTGCCAGCAGCTTACATTTCGGGAACACAGATACGCAGTATTTT. The chain is built from TRBV7-3 and TRBJ2-3; D is possibly TRBD2 (5 bases). Trimming left V 2 bases short and J 2 bases short, with 11 bases between. Germline assignment: CDR1 SGHTA and CDR2 FQGTGA. The CDR3 is 15 amino acids.